Listed below are T cell receptor beta chains from one sample, sequenced in a study of metastatic and nonmetastatic thyroid tumors. TCRdb reprocessed the PCR reads via MiXCR. This table has 16,000 or so clones, roughly 24% appearing once. Sample: tumor tissue. These receptor sequences come from a female donor with papillary thyroid cancer or a benign thyroid nodule (not recorded which). Some clones in this sample may be carry-over from other donors' samples. CDR3s include the opening cysteine and the closing phenylalanine or tryptophan. D genes are given only for firm matches. Clone size is given for some rows only: seen once, a few or many times, or a class if the clone is expanded.

medium-sized	NA	TRBV7-2	TRBJ1-6	TGTGCCAGCAGCTTACGACAGAACCCACCCCTCCACTTT	CASSLRQNPPLHF
medium-sized	NA	TRBV6-1	TRBJ1-1	TGTGCCAGCAGTCAAAAGACAGCCATGAACACTGAAGCTTTCTTT	CASSQKTAMNTEAFF
few	TRBD2	TRBV6-1	TRBJ2-7	TGTGCCAGCAGTGTACTAGCGGAAGCCTACGAGCAGTACTTC	CASSVLAEAYEQYF
few	TRBD1	TRBV12-3/TRBV12-4	TRBJ2-2	TGTGCCAGCAGTTCTCCGGGACAGGGGGTCCCCGGGGAGCTGTTTTTT	CASSSPGQGVPGELFF
NA	NA	TRBV4-3	TRBJ2-7	TGCGCCAGCAGCCAGGCAGGGAACTACGAGCAGTACTTC	CASSQAGNYEQYF
NA	NA	TRBV11-3	TRBJ2-5	TGTGCCAGCAGCTTCGCGACAGGAGGGGCGAGAGAGACCCAGTACTTC	CASSFATGGARETQYF
medium-sized	NA	TRBV20-1	TRBJ2-1	TGCAGTGCTAGAGAGGGTAGCGCTCCCTACAATGAGCAGTTCTTC	CSAREGSAPYNEQFF
medium-sized	TRBD2	TRBV11-2	TRBJ2-7	TGTGCCAGCAGCTTAGATCTGGCGGGAGGCCACGAGCAGTACTTC	CASSLDLAGGHEQYF
NA	NA	TRBV3-1	TRBJ2-7	TGTGCCAGCAGCCAAGGGAGCTCCTACGAGCAGTACTTC	CASSQGSSYEQYF
many	TRBD1	TRBV12-3/TRBV12-4	TRBJ1-5	TGTGCCAGCACCGGACAGGGTTTATCTCCGCCCCAGCATTTT	CASTGQGLSPPQHF
medium-sized	NA	TRBV6-1	TRBJ1-1	TGTGCCAGCAGCCACCTGGGGGAGGGCGAAGCTTTCTTT	CASSHLGEGEAFF
few	TRBD1	TRBV20-1	TRBJ1-4	TGCAGTGCTAGGACAGGGACATGGGCTAATGAAAAACTGTTTTTT	CSARTGTWANEKLFF
medium-sized	TRBD2	TRBV20-1	TRBJ2-7	TGCAGTGCTAGAGATGCGTCGGGTAGCGGGAGGGCCTACGAGCAGTACTTC	CSARDASGSGRAYEQYF
few	NA	TRBV28	TRBJ2-1	TGTGCCAGCAGTTTATTAGGAGAGAGGACAGCAAGGAACAATGAGCAGTTCTTC	CASSLLGERTARNNEQFF
many	TRBD1	TRBV9	TRBJ2-3	TGTGCCAGCAGCCCCAGGGGACAGGGGACGACAGATACGCAGTATTTT	CASSPRGQGTTDTQYF
medium-sized	NA	TRBV7-8	TRBJ2-7	TGTGCCAGCAGCTTAGCGGTGGTCAGGTTCCTCGACGAGCAGTACTTC	CASSLAVVRFLDEQYF
few	NA	TRBV27	TRBJ2-3	TGTGCCAGCAGTTTTACCCTTGAGGATACGCAGTATTTT	CASSFTLEDTQYF
NA	NA	TRBV2	TRBJ1-2	TGTGCCAGCAGTGCCCTACAGGGAACCATGTGTGGCTACACCTTC	CASSALQGTMCGYTF
few	NA	TRBV6-1	TRBJ2-3	TGTGCCAGCAGTATGAGCAGTACGCAGTATTTT	CASSMSSTQYF
few	TRBD1	TRBV6-1	TRBJ2-2	TGTGCCAGCGGTGGACAGGGATCGAACACCGGGGAGCTGTTTTTT	CASGGQGSNTGELFF
few	TRBD2	TRBV10-1	TRBJ2-1	TGCGCCAGCAGTCCTTTGACTAGCGGGGTGTCCGGAGAGCAGTTCTTC	CASSPLTSGVSGEQFF
NA	TRBD2	TRBV20-1	TRBJ2-3	TGCAGTGCTGGACGGACTAGCGGGAGTTCAGATACGCAGTATTTT	CSAGRTSGSSDTQYF
many	NA	TRBV7-9	TRBJ1-1	TGTGCCAGCAGCGCAGGGTACACTGAAGCTTTCTTT	CASSAGYTEAFF
many	NA	TRBV19	TRBJ2-4	TGTGCCAGTAGTATAGCCGGCGGACTAGCCAAAAACATTCAGTACTTC	CASSIAGGLAKNIQYF
NA	NA	TRBV11-3	TRBJ2-1	TGTGCCAGTAGCTTTGCGGTTGAGCAGTTCTTC	CASSFAVEQFF
NA	NA	TRBV11-3	TRBJ1-1	TGTGCCAGCAGCGCAACCGGGACCGTGAACACTGAAGCTTTCTTT	CASSATGTVNTEAFF
NA	NA	TRBV2	TRBJ2-1	TGTGCCAGCAGTGAAATAGGTCTAACCCTACAATATGATGAGCAGTTCTTC	CASSEIGLTLQYDEQFF
many	NA	TRBV5-1	TRBJ1-4	TGCGCCAGCAGCTTGGAGGGGCAAGGTGGAAAACTGTTTTTT	CASSLEGQGGKLFF
many	TRBD2	TRBV7-2	TRBJ2-2	TGTGCCAGCAGCCCCTGGACTAGCGGGACCCGATTTAACGGGGAGCTGTTTTTT	CASSPWTSGTRFNGELFF
NA	TRBD1	TRBV12-3/TRBV12-4	TRBJ2-7	TGTGCCAGCAGTCCGGCGACAGGGGCCTACGAGCAGTACTTC	CASSPATGAYEQYF
NA	NA	TRBV4-1	TRBJ1-4	TGCGCCAGCAGCCGGCTGGGCCCGCAGGAAAAACTGTTTTTT	CASSRLGPQEKLFF
large	TRBD1	TRBV20-1	TRBJ1-2	TGCAGTGCTAGGGGGGCAGGGGGCTATGGCTACACCTTC	CSARGAGGYGYTF
NA	NA	TRBV11-3	TRBJ2-1	TGTGCCAGCAGCTTAGATAGACTTAATGAGCAGTTCTTC	CASSLDRLNEQFF
few	TRBD1	TRBV6-1	TRBJ2-7	TGTGCCAGCAGTTCAACCGGGACAGGGAATCCCTACGAGCAGTACTTC	CASSSTGTGNPYEQYF
once	NA	TRBV3-1	TRBJ1-4	TGTGCCAGCAGCCAAGGTGGCAGCCCGGGGATTTTT	CASSQGGSPGIF
NA	NA	TRBV5-1	TRBJ2-3	TGCGCCAGCAGGTGGGGGCTCAGCACAGATACGCAGTATTTT	CASRWGLSTDTQYF
medium-sized	NA	TRBV24-1	TRBJ1-3	TGTGCCACCAGTGAGAGACAGTTTCTCTTACACATCTCTGGAAACACCATATATTTT	CATSERQFLLHISGNTIYF
NA	NA	TRBV18	TRBJ2-7	TGTGCCAGCTCACCCCGGGACGACCTCTACGAGCAGTACTTC	CASSPRDDLYEQYF
NA	NA	TRBV6-1	TRBJ2-6	TGTGCCAGCAGCCCAACGATATCTGGGGCCAACGTCCTGACTTTC	CASSPTISGANVLTF
NA	NA	TRBV2	TRBJ1-6	TGTGCCAGCAGTGAGCGGGAGGTGGGGGATTCACCTCTCCACTTT	CASSEREVGDSPLHF
many	TRBD1	TRBV18	TRBJ1-3	TGTGCCAGCTCACCGCGGACAGGGGGAAACACCATATATTTT	CASSPRTGGNTIYF
NA	TRBD2	TRBV11-1	TRBJ2-1	TGTGCCAGCAACCCAGGACTAGTTGGGAGGCATGAGCAGTTCTTC	CASNPGLVGRHEQFF
many	NA	TRBV4-1	TRBJ1-5	TGCGCCAGCAGCCAACAGGGAGGTCGAGGCAATCAGCCCCAGCATTTT	CASSQQGGRGNQPQHF
many	NA	TRBV5-1	TRBJ1-1	TGCGCCAGCAGCTTGATTCCGGGGAACACTGAAGCTTTCTTT	CASSLIPGNTEAFF
medium-sized	NA	TRBV20-1	TRBJ2-4	TGCAGTGCTAGAGGGGGCGGAGTAGCTTCAAACATTCAGTACTTC	CSARGGGVASNIQYF
medium-sized	TRBD2	TRBV20-1	TRBJ2-3	TGCAGTGCTAGAGATGATCTAGCGGGAGGGAGGACGCAGTATTTT	CSARDDLAGGRTQYF
many	TRBD1	TRBV6-1	TRBJ1-4	TGTGCCAGCAGAAGGACAGGAGATGAAAAACTGTTTTTT	CASRRTGDEKLFF
NA	TRBD2	TRBV7-2	TRBJ2-7	TGTGCCAGCAGCCCTAGCGGGGTCGGCTCCTACGAGCAGTACTTC	CASSPSGVGSYEQYF
once	NA	TRBV3-1	TRBJ1-1	TGTGCCAGCAGCGGTAATCAGGGGAGCACTGAAGCTTTCTTT	CASSGNQGSTEAFF
medium-sized	TRBD2	TRBV6-2/TRBV6-3	TRBJ2-1	TGTGCCAGCAGGCCCCTAGCGGGAACCTACAATGAGCAGTTCTTC	CASRPLAGTYNEQFF